Here is one T cell receptor (beta chain) with its context. The antigen is undetermined. The germline V gene encodes CDR1 MNHEY and CDR2 SVGAGI. The CDR3 spans 15 residues. V lost 8 bases and J lost 4; bases outside the gene matches: 10. Researchers made TCR cDNA using 5'RACE template switching, and this step added a universal primer site and UMIs. MiXCR was run by TCRdb on the 5' RACE reads, yielding one entry per CDR3 protein. The sample holds about 340,000 distinct CDR3 sequences, approximately 13% seen once. The data are from a study of T cells after yellow fever vaccination. Points from the study as a whole: Clonotypes appearing in both CD4 and CD8 compartments existed, and their share was small. Post-booster repertoires again held most primary-vaccination clones (about 95% CD4, over 80% CD8). Contamination by abundant bulk-population clonotypes could be present in FACS-sorted repertoires.

The rearrangement uses TRBV6-5 and TRBJ2-1; 8 nucleotides line up with TRBD2. The sequence was collected from a man aged 18 to 30 who received the YFV17D yellow fever vaccine. The specimen was CD4+ T cells sorted from PBMCs, collected 15 days after the yellow fever booster vaccination. CDR3 sequence reads: CASFSPGGVYNEQFF. The DNA of the CDR3 is TGTGCCAGCTTCTCCCCGGGGGGGGTATACAATGAGCAGTTCTTC.